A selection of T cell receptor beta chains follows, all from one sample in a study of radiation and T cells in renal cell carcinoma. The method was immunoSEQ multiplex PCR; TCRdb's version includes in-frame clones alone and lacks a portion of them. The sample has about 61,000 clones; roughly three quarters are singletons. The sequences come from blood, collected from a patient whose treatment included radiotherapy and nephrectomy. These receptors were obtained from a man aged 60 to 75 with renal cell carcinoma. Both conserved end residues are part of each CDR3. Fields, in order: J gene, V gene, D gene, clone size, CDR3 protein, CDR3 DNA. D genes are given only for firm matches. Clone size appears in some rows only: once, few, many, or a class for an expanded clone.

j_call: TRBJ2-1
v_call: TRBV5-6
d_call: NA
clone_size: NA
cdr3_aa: CASSKGRSSYNEQFF
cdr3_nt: TGTGCCAGCAGCAAGGGACGCAGCTCCTACAATGAGCAGTTCTTC

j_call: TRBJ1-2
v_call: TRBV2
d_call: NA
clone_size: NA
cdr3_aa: CASSRSTGYGYTF
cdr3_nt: TGTGCCAGCAGTCGTTCGACGGGCTATGGCTACACCTTC

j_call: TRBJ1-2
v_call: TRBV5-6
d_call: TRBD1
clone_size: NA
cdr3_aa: CASSIWTGVGTNYGYTF
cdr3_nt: TGTGCCAGCAGCATTTGGACAGGGGTGGGCACCAACTATGGCTACACCTTC

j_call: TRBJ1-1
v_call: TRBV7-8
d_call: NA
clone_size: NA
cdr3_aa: CASSLGQRGTEAFF
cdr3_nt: TGTGCCAGCAGCTTAGGACAGAGGGGGACTGAAGCTTTCTTT

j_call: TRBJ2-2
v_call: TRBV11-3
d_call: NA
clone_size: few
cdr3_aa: CASSFAGGTGELFF
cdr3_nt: TGTGCCAGCAGCTTTGCCGGGGGCACCGGGGAGCTGTTTTTT

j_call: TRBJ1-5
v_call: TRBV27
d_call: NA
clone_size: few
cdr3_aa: CASSFGGDQPQHF
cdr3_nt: TGTGCCAGCAGTTTCGGGGGGGATCAGCCCCAGCATTTT

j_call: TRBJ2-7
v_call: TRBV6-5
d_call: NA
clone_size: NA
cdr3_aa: CASSYSAQGSYEQYF
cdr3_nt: TGTGCCAGCAGTTACTCGGCCCAGGGCTCCTACGAGCAGTACTTC

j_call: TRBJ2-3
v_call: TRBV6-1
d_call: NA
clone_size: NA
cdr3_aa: CASSETGPPTDTQYF
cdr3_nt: TGTGCCAGCAGTGAGACGGGACCGCCCACAGATACGCAGTATTTT

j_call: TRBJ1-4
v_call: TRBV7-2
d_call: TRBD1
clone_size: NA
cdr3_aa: CASTRQGAEEKLFF
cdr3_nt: TGTGCCAGCACCCGACAGGGGGCAGAGGAAAAACTGTTTTTT

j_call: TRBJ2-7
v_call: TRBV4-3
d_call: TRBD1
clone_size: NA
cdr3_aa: CASSQWTGARGEQYF
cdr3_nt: TGCGCCAGCAGCCAATGGACAGGGGCCCGCGGCGAGCAGTACTTC

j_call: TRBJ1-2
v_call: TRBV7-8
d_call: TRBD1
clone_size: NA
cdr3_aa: CASSLRTGANYGYTF
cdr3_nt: TGTGCCAGCAGCCTCCGGACAGGGGCTAACTATGGCTACACCTTC

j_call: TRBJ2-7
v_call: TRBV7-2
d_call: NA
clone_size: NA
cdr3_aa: CASSFSSYEQYF
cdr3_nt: TGTGCCAGCAGCTTTAGCTCCTACGAGCAGTACTTC

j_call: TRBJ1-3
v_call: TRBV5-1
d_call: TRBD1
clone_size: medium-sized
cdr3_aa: CASSREGQGENTIYF
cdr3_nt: TGCGCCAGCAGCCGAGAGGGACAGGGGGAAAACACCATATATTTT

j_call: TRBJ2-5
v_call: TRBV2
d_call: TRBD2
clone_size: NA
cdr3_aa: CASSELAVGGETQYF
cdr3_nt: TGTGCCAGCAGTGAACTAGCGGTTGGGGGGGAGACCCAGTACTTC

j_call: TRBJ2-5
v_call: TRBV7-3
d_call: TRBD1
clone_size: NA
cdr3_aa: CASSPGTGSGETQYF
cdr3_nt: TGTGCCAGCAGCCCCGGGACAGGGTCGGGAGAGACCCAGTACTTC

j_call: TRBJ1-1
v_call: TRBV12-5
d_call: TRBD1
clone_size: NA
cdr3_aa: CASGLGTGGNTEAFF
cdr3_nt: TGTGCTAGTGGTTTGGGGACAGGGGGGAACACTGAAGCTTTCTTT

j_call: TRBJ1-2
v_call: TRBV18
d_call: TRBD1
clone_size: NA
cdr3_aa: CASSPPEGQFQTKGYTF
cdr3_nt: TGTGCCAGCTCACCACCGGAGGGACAGTTCCAAACGAAGGGCTACACCTTC

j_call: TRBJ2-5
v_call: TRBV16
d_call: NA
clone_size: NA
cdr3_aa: CASSHSLDQETQYF
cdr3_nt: TGTGCCAGCAGCCACTCCCTCGACCAAGAGACCCAGTACTTC

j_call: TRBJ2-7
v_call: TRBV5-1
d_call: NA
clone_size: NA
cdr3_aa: CASSLVARDEQYF
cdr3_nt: TGCGCCAGCAGCTTGGTGGCGAGAGACGAGCAGTACTTC

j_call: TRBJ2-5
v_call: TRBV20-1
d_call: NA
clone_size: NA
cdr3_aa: CSAYVGETQYF
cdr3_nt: TGCAGTGCTTACGTAGGGGAGACCCAGTACTTC

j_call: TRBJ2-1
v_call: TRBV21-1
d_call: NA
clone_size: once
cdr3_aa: CASLSWTSGRAANEQFF
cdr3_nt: TGTGCCAGCCTATCATGGACTAGCGGGAGGGCCGCTAATGAGCAGTTCTTC

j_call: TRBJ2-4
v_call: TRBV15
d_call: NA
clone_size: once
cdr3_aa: CATSRDRGTGYF
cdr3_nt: TGTGCCACCAGCAGAGATCGGGGCACAGGATACTTC

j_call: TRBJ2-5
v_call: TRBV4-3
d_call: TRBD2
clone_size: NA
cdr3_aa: CASSQDREGKETQYF
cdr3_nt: TGCGCCAGCAGCCAAGATCGGGAGGGAAAGGAGACCCAGTACTTC

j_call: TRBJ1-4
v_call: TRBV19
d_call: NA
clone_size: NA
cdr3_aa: CASSIVTGLREFNEKLFF
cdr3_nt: TGTGCCAGTAGTATCGTTACAGGACTCCGTGAATTTAATGAAAAACTGTTTTTT

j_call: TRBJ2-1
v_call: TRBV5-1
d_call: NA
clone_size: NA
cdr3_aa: CASSLGTDNEQFF
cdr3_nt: TGCGCCAGCAGCTTGGGGACAGACAATGAGCAGTTCTTC

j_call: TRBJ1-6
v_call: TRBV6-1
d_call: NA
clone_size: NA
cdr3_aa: CASSGSSYNSPLHF
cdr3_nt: TGTGCCAGCAGTGGTAGCTCCTATAATTCACCCCTCCACTTT

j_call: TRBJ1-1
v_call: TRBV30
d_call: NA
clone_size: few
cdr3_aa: CASDRNEAFF
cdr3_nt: TGTGCCTCCGACCGTAATGAAGCTTTCTTT

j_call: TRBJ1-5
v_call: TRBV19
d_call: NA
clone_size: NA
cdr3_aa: CATLGFQDRNSNQPQHF
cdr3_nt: TGTGCCACCCTCGGATTTCAGGACCGAAATAGCAATCAGCCCCAGCATTTT

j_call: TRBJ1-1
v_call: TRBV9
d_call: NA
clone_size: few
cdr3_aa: CASSPYLQGNTEAFF
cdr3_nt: TGTGCCAGCAGCCCATACTTACAGGGTAACACTGAAGCTTTCTTT

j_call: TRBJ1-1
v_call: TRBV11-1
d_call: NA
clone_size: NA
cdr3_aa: CASSSFTEAFF
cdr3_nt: TGTGCCAGCAGCTCCTTCACTGAAGCTTTCTTT

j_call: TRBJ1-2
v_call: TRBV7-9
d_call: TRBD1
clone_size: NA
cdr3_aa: CASSKVGDRDSLDGYTF
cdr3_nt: TGTGCCAGCAGCAAAGTCGGGGACAGGGACTCTTTGGATGGCTACACCTTC

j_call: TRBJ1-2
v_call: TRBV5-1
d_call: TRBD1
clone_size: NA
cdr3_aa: CASSLGGQGAYGYTF
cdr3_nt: TGCGCCAGCAGCTTGGGTGGACAGGGGGCCTATGGCTACACCTTC

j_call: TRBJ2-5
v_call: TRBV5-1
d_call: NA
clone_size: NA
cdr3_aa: CASSGPSAETQYF
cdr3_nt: TGCGCCAGCAGCGGCCCTAGCGCGGAGACCCAGTACTTC

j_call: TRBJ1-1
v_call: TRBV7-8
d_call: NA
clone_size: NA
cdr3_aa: CASSGGTANTEAFF
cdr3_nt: TGTGCCAGCAGCGGTGGGACGGCGAACACTGAAGCTTTCTTT

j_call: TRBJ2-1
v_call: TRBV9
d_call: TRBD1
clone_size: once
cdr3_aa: CASSELGTGFSNEQFF
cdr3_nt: TGTGCCAGCAGCGAACTCGGGACAGGGTTTTCAAATGAGCAGTTCTTC

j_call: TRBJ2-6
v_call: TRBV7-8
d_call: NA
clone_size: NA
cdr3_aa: CASSLMNPQSRANVLTF
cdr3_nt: TGTGCCAGCAGCTTGATGAACCCACAAAGTCGGGCCAACGTCCTGACTTTC

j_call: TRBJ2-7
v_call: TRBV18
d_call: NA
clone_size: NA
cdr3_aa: CASSQGRAYEQYF
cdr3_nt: TGTGCCAGCTCACAGGGACGCGCCTACGAGCAGTACTTC